What follows are 16 T cell receptor beta chains derived from one specimen sequenced in a study of somatic mutations in cytotoxic T cells in rheumatoid arthritis. Profiling relied on immunoSEQ multiplex PCR, and the TCRdb table lists in-frame clones only, not all of them. The table lists almost 20,000 clones, approximately 87% of them singletons, with around 14% in the top ten. Sample: CD8+ T cells sorted from blood. These receptors all come from a man in his forties in good health.

The genes are TRBV28 and TRBJ1-1; TRBD1 matches 7 bases. There are 16 residues in the CDR3. Germline V gene sequence: CDR1 MDHEN, CDR2 SYDVKM. The junction had 14 bases not matched to a gene; V was cut back by 5 bases and J by 5 bases. CDR3 sequence: CASSHTGEGVGTEAFF. The DNA of the CDR3 is TGTGCCAGCAGTCATACAGGGGAAGGAGTGGGAACTGAAGCTTTCTTT.

This chain links TRBV4-2 with TRBJ2-3; D gene uncertain. Germline values: CDR1 LGHNA, CDR2 YNFKEQ. Trimming pared 0 bases from V and 2 bases from J, leaving 12 bases between. This CDR3 spans 16 amino acids. CDR3 coding DNA: TGTGCCAGCAGCCAAGAGCGCTCCCAAATCACAGATACGCAGTATTTT. This codes for CASSQERSQITDTQYF.

This clone has a single count. The sample holds other DNA sequences that translate to the same CDR3. The rearrangement joins TRBV28 to TRBJ2-7, with D tentatively TRBD2 (6 bases). Germline lookup yields CDR1 MDHEN and CDR2 SYDVKM. This CDR3 spans 16 amino acids. Trimming removed 11 bases from V and 2 bases from J, with 25 bases in between. The CDR3 sequence is CACPSRTKGTPYEQYF. The DNA for the CDR3 is TGTGCCTGCCCCTCAAGAACCAAGGGGACTCCCTACGAGCAGTACTTC.

This clone has a single count. The chain joins TRBV28 to TRBJ1-4; no firm D call. CDR3 size: 12 residues. Germline V gene data show CDR1 as MDHEN and CDR2 as SYDVKM. CDR3 sequence: CAQRGFNEKLFF. CDR3 DNA: TGTGCACAGAGAGGATTTAATGAAAAACTGTTTTTT.

This clone appeared a single time. The V and J genes are TRBV7-9 and TRBJ2-1; TRBD2 might be the D (6 bases). V lost 4 bases, J lost 2 bases, and 18 bases lay in between. This CDR3 is built from 17 residues. Germline CDR1 SEHNR, CDR2 FQNEAQ (reference sequence). The CDR3 region is CASSWGRGGDTYNEQFF. The CDR3 DNA follows: TGTGCCAGCAGCTGGGGTAGGGGCGGGGATACCTACAATGAGCAGTTCTTC.

The chain links TRBV15 to TRBJ2-1; a possible D gene is TRBD2 (6 bases). V was pared by 0 bases and J by 3 bases, with 15 bases between. The CDR3 loop spans 17 amino acids. The germline V gene has CDR1 LNHNV and CDR2 YYDKDF (reference sequence). Here the CDR3 DNA reads TGTGCCACCAGCAGAGATAGAACTAGCAAGTTCTACAATGAGCAGTTCTTC. This gives the protein CATSRDRTSKFYNEQFF.

V is TRBV27 and J is TRBJ1-5, with a possible D match to TRBD1 (6 bases). CDR1 MNHEY and CDR2 SMNVEV come from the germline V gene (reference sequence). The ends were cut back, 5 bases at V and 0 bases at J, with 14 bases in the middle. The CDR3 runs 16 residues. The CDR3 DNA reads as TGTGCCAGCAGTCCATGGACAGCTACTAGCAATCAGCCCCAGCATTTT. Protein sequence: CASSPWTATSNQPQHF.

This chain joins TRBV29-1 and TRBJ1-5, with 7 bases matching TRBD1. This CDR3 comprises 13 residues. V was pared by 3 bases and J by 4 bases, with 3 bases of the junction left unmatched. From germline, CDR1 is SQVTM and CDR2 ANQGSEA. CDR3 nucleotide sequence: TGCAGCGTTGACCAGGGGGAAAATCAGCCCCAGCATTTT. This translates into CSVDQGENQPQHF.

This chain links TRBV27 with TRBJ2-5; tentatively, D is TRBD2 (6 bases). The V gene lost 5 bases and the J gene lost 5 bases, with 15 bases spanning the gap. Per the germline V gene, CDR1 is MNHEY and CDR2 is SMNVEV (reference sequence). This CDR3 spans 14 amino acids. In DNA, the CDR3 is TGTGCCAGCAGTCCGCGGACTAACTATGAGACCCAGTACTTC. Translated, it gives CASSPRTNYETQYF.

The chain has TRBV13 and TRBJ1-1; unclear D gene. Trimming took 6 bases from V and 3 from J, leaving 5 bases between them. CDR1 and CDR2 from the germline V gene are PRHDT and FYEKMQ (reference sequence). The CDR3 contains 11 residues. The CDR3 protein is CASSPYTEAFF. CDR3 nucleotide sequence: TGTGCCAGCAGTCCCTACACTGAAGCTTTCTTT.

The gene calls are TRBV5-1 and TRBJ1-1, with D possibly being TRBD1 (5 bases). Germline V CDR1 and CDR2: SGHRS, YFSETQ. Between the trimmed V and J ends, which lost 0 bases and 8 bases, there was a span of 26 bases. The CDR3 runs 18 residues. CDR3 DNA: TGCGCCAGCAGCTTGGTGGGTGGACGGAGGGCAAGGGGAGGAGAAGCTTTCTTT. Amino acid sequence: CASSLVGGRRARGGEAFF.

This chain uses TRBV7-8 with TRBJ2-1, with a possible D match to TRBD2 (5 bases). Germline-derived CDR1 and CDR2 are SGHVS and FQNEAQ. Trimming pared 0 bases from V and 5 bases from J, leaving 11 bases between. The CDR3 has 15 residues. This CDR3 reads CASSLAGAFDNEQFF. CDR3 sequence (DNA): TGTGCCAGCAGCTTAGCGGGAGCGTTCGACAATGAGCAGTTCTTC. Filled out from reference TRBV7-8 and TRBJ2-1, the complete variable domain reads GAGVSQSPRYKVAKRGQDVALRCDPISGHVSLFWYQQALGQGPEFLTYFQNEAQLDKSGLPSDRFFAERPEGSVSTLKIQRTQQEDSAVYLCASSLAGAFDNEQFFGPGTRLTVL.

The chain carries TRBV13 and TRBJ2-2, with 7 bases aligning to TRBD2. Germline loops: CDR1 PRHDT, CDR2 FYEKMQ (reference sequence). The CDR3 extends over 16 amino acids. Germline trimming cut 0 bases from V and 2 bases from J; bases unmatched to any gene: 3. CDR3: CASSLGQRGNTGELFF. The CDR3 bases are TGTGCCAGCAGCTTAGGCCAGCGGGGAAACACCGGGGAGCTGTTTTTT.

This rearrangement joins TRBV27 to TRBJ2-7; a weak D match, TRBD2 (6 bases). Trimming removed 2 bases from V and 6 bases from J, with 20 bases in between. The CDR3 is made up of 16 amino acids. Germline CDR1 MNHEY, CDR2 SMNVEV (reference sequence). CDR3 protein: CASSLVGEVVRGEQYF. The CDR3 DNA reads as TGTGCCAGCAGTTTAGTTGGGGAGGTGGTTCGAGGCGAGCAGTACTTC.

The chain uses TRBV15 and TRBJ1-5, with 8 bases matching TRBD1. Germline-derived CDR1 and CDR2 are LNHNV and YYDKDF (reference sequence). The CDR3 sequence is 17 residues long. The V segment lost 0 bases and the J segment 5 bases; nucleotides outside the gene matches: 9. CDR3 sequence (DNA): TGTGCCACCAGCAGAGATCGCGGCAGGGGGCGCGATCAGCCCCAGCATTTT. Protein: CATSRDRGRGRDQPQHF.

The chain links TRBV29-1 to TRBJ1-3; no firm D call. Germline lookup yields CDR1 SQVTM and CDR2 ANQGSEA. Between the trimmed V and J ends, which lost 7 bases and 0 bases, there was a span of 19 bases. The CDR3 contains 16 residues. The CDR3 DNA reads as TGCAGCGCCCAATCGGGGAGGCAATCCTCTGGAAACACCATATATTTT. As protein: CSAQSGRQSSGNTIYF.